Below, 18 T cell receptor beta chains from the same sample are listed, as sequenced in a study of blood T cell repertoires in COVID-19. Sequencing was performed with immunoSEQ multiplex PCR; in TCRdb, only in-frame clones are kept and a portion is missing. The sample lists 110,000 or so clones; roughly 70% were seen once. The sample was peripheral blood. The receptors were gathered from a woman aged 40 to 49 with acute or convalescent COVID-19.

This chain uses TRBV5-1 with TRBJ2-2, with D unresolved. Trimming removed 4 bases at V and 3 bases at J, with 10 bases between. The CDR3 sequence is 14 residues long. Germline-derived CDR1 and CDR2 are SGHRS and YFSETQ. CDR3 protein: CASSQLRDTGELFF. The CDR3 bases are TGCGCCAGCAGCCAGCTTCGGGACACCGGGGAGCTGTTTTTT.

The rearrangement links TRBV5-5 to TRBJ2-3, with TRBD1 matching 10 bases. V dropped 5 bases and J dropped 4; count of bases not matched to a gene: 13. This CDR3 has 17 residues. CDR1 is SGHKS, CDR2 YYEKEE, per germline (reference sequence). CDR3 nucleotides: TGTGCCAGCAGACTCTGGGACAGGGGAAGTCTCGCAGATACGCAGTATTTT. Its translation: CASRLWDRGSLADTQYF.

The rearrangement links TRBV10-1 to TRBJ2-1; D perhaps matches TRBD2 (6 bases). The V gene's germline CDR1 is WNHNN and CDR2 SYGVQD (reference sequence). V lost 0 bases to trimming and J lost 5 bases, with 14 bases between them. The CDR3 contains 16 residues. CDR3 protein: CASSESGGLMDNEQFF. CDR3 nucleotide sequence: TGCGCCAGCAGTGAGTCGGGGGGTTTAATGGACAATGAGCAGTTCTTC.

In its sample, this clone was seen once. The chain couples TRBV27 to TRBJ1-4; 7 bases agree with TRBD1. Per germline, CDR1 MNHEY and CDR2 SMNVEV (reference sequence). The CDR3 extends over 13 amino acids. V lost 3 bases, J lost 8 bases, and 3 bases stayed unmatched. As DNA, the CDR3 is TGTGCCAGCAGTTTGTACAGGGGAGAAAAACTGTTTTTT. The encoded protein is CASSLYRGEKLFF.

The chain carries TRBV11-3 and TRBJ2-3, with 9 nucleotides matching TRBD1. With 5 bases clipped from V and 0 bases from J, the junction kept 3 bases outside the gene matches. The CDR3 length is 15 residues. The germline V gene encodes CDR1 SGHNT and CDR2 YENEEA. DNA of the CDR3: TGTGCCAGCAGCCCGGGACAGGGTAGCACAGATACGCAGTATTTT. This gives the protein CASSPGQGSTDTQYF.

The chain couples TRBV3-1 (or the pseudogene TRBV3-2) to TRBJ2-1; D remains ambiguous. Germline loops: CDR1 LGHDT, CDR2 YNNKEL (reference sequence). The V end lost 7 bases, the J end lost 3 bases, and 10 bases lay between the germline ends. The CDR3 has 13 amino acids. CDR3 sequence: CASTKIDYNEQFF. DNA of the CDR3: TGTGCCAGCACCAAGATAGACTACAATGAGCAGTTCTTC.

This chain uses TRBV18 with TRBJ2-2; 7 nucleotides align to TRBD1. Germline trimming cut 3 bases from V and 4 bases from J; bases unmatched to any gene: 8. The CDR3 loop spans 16 amino acids. In germline, CDR1 is KGHSH, CDR2 LQKENI. The CDR3: CASSPRQGVGTGELFF. DNA for the CDR3: TGTGCCAGCTCACCTAGACAGGGTGTAGGCACCGGGGAGCTGTTTTTT.

The J gene is TRBJ2-1, the V gene TRBV7-3; 10 nucleotides line up with TRBD2. J gave up 7 bases and V 4 bases, and 7 bases lay outside the gene matches. The CDR3 contains 15 residues. CDR1 is SGHTA and CDR2 is FQGTGA in the germline V gene. The CDR3 DNA follows: TGTGCCAGCAGCTCGGGACTAGCGAGCTTAAATGAGCAGTTCTTC. As protein: CASSSGLASLNEQFF.

V usage is TRBV3-1 (or the pseudogene TRBV3-2) and J usage is TRBJ1-1, with D tentatively TRBD1 (5 bases). CDR3 size: 14 residues. CDR1 is LGHDT and CDR2 is YNNKEL in the germline V gene (reference sequence). Between the trimmed V and J ends, which lost 2 bases and 4 bases, there was a span of 11 bases. CDR3 region: CASSQPGGVTEAFF. The CDR3 nucleotides read TGTGCCAGCAGCCAACCGGGGGGGGTCACTGAAGCTTTCTTT.

The chain links TRBV2 to TRBJ2-1; TRBD2 aligns across 9 bases. This CDR3 is 15 amino acids long. J lost 0 bases, V lost 7 bases, and 4 bases had no gene match. The germline V gene has CDR1 SNHLY and CDR2 FYNNEI. The CDR3 region is CASTSGGYSYNEQFF. CDR3 in DNA: TGTGCCAGCACGAGCGGGGGGTACTCCTACAATGAGCAGTTCTTC.

This clone was observed a single time. This chain uses TRBV2 with TRBJ2-6; tentative D call: TRBD2 (5 bases). Trimming removed 3 bases at V and 0 bases at J, with 12 bases between. This CDR3 has 17 residues. Germline values: CDR1 SNHLY, CDR2 FYNNEI. CDR3 region: CASSEDLTASGANVLTF. CDR3 in DNA: TGTGCCAGCAGTGAGGACTTAACCGCCTCTGGGGCCAACGTCCTGACTTTC. Variable domain in full (rest from reference TRBV2 and TRBJ2-6): EPEVTQTPSHQVTQMGQEVILRCVPISNHLYFYWYRQILGQKVEFLVSFYNNEISEKSEIFDDQFSVERPDGSNFTLKIRSTKLEDSAMYFCASSEDLTASGANVLTFGAGSRLTVL.

The chain couples TRBV18 to TRBJ2-7; D uncertain. The germline V and J ends were trimmed by 3 bases and 3 bases, with 9 bases remaining between them. The germline V gene encodes CDR1 KGHSH and CDR2 LQKENI. The CDR3 extends over 13 amino acids. CDR3 coding DNA: TGTGCCAGCTCACCGACGGGTGGCTACGAGCAGTACTTC. Its translation is CASSPTGGYEQYF. Supplemented by reference TRBV18 and TRBJ2-7, the full variable domain reads NAGVMQNPRHLVRRRGQEARLRCSPMKGHSHVYWYRQLPEEGLKFMVYLQKENIIDESGMPKERFSAEFPKEGPSILRIQQVVRGDSAAYFCASSPTGGYEQYFGPGTRLTVT.

Only a few counts were recorded for this clone. V usage is TRBV11-1 and J usage is TRBJ1-6; the D is unclear. This CDR3 is 15 amino acids long. Germline CDR1 SGHAT, CDR2 FQDESV (reference sequence). V lost 2 bases and J 7 bases, leaving 12 bases between the germline ends. Here the CDR3 DNA reads TGTGCCAGCAGCTTACCTCAAAGCTTCAATTCACCCCTCCACTTT. Translating gives CASSLPQSFNSPLHF.

This clone was seen ten or more times. This chain joins TRBV15 and TRBJ2-1; no definite D call. Germline V gene sequence: CDR1 LNHNV, CDR2 YYDKDF (reference sequence). This CDR3 is built from 16 residues. V gave up 2 bases and J gave up 4 bases, with 15 bases separating them. The CDR3 loop is CATSRNDIDLYNEQFF. CDR3 DNA: TGTGCCACCAGCAGAAACGACATAGACCTTTACAATGAGCAGTTCTTC. Full variable domain (missing parts from reference TRBV15 and TRBJ2-1): DAMVIQNPRYQVTQFGKPVTLSCSQTLNHNVMYWYQQKSSQAPKLLFHYYDKDFNNEADTPDNFQSRRPNTSFCFLDIRSPGLGDTAMYLCATSRNDIDLYNEQFFGPGTRLTVL.

The chain is built from TRBV3-1 (or the pseudogene TRBV3-2) and TRBJ2-1; 8 positions match TRBD2. Germline V lookup: CDR1 LGHDT, CDR2 YNNKEL (reference sequence). Losses at the gene ends were 3 bases for V and 9 bases for J; bases not matched to a gene: 10. There are 15 residues in the CDR3. The chain's CDR3 is CASSHDWGAGVEQFF. The CDR3 DNA sequence: TGTGCCAGCAGCCACGACTGGGGAGCGGGGGTTGAGCAGTTCTTC.

The chain carries TRBV2 and TRBJ1-2; 9 bases fit TRBD1. Looked up from germline, CDR1 is SNHLY and CDR2 is FYNNEI. CDR3 length equals 16 residues. J lost 7 bases, V lost 0 bases, and 9 bases had no gene match. This CDR3 reads CASSEALLQGALGYTF. CDR3 in DNA: TGTGCCAGCAGTGAAGCTCTGTTACAGGGGGCGCTTGGCTACACCTTC.

V gene TRBV7-2 combines with J gene TRBJ2-1; D perhaps matches TRBD1 (6 bases). CDR1 and CDR2 (germline): SGHTA, FQGNSA. V shed 7 bases and J shed 0 bases, with 13 bases lying between them. The CDR3 is 15 amino acids. The CDR3 DNA reads as TGTGCCAGCACACGTCAGGGGAGCTCCTACAATGAGCAGTTCTTC. Translated, it gives CASTRQGSSYNEQFF.

This rearrangement joins TRBV7-3 to TRBJ2-1, with 11 bases fitting TRBD2. The V gene end was trimmed by 2 bases and the J gene end by 6 bases; junction bases not matched to a gene: 6. Germline V gene sequence: CDR1 SGHTA, CDR2 FQGTGA. The CDR3 contains 16 residues. The CDR3 DNA is TGTGCCAGCAGCTTAGTTTCCGGACTAGCGGGCAATGAGCAGTTCTTC. Translating it yields CASSLVSGLAGNEQFF.